These 29 T cell receptor beta chains share one sample of origin, sequenced in a study of cytomegalovirus exposure and HLA in healthy donors. The PCR employed 60 Vbeta primers together with 13 Jbeta primers. The repertoire was sequenced with immunoSEQ multiplex PCR; TCRdb's copy has only in-frame clones and lacks some. The table lists some 33,000 clones, about 65% of them singletons, with about 20% in the top ten. The sequencing sample was made of PBMCs. The receptor source for this set is a man in his fifties or sixties in good health and CMV-seropositive.

This chain uses TRBV11-2 with TRBJ2-5, with 7 bases fitting TRBD2. Germline V lookup: CDR1 SGHAT, CDR2 FQNNGV. V shed 2 bases and J 2 bases; nucleotides not matched to a gene: 5. The CDR3 contains 15 residues. The DNA for the CDR3 is TGTGCCAGCAGCTTACAGGGAGGGTGGCAAGAGACCCAGTACTTC. Its translation is CASSLQGGWQETQYF.

This sequence joins TRBV9 and TRBJ2-1, with a weak D call TRBD2 (5 bases). This CDR3 has 14 amino acids. Germline V gives CDR1 SGDLS, CDR2 YYNGEE. Between the trimmed V and J ends, which lost 7 bases and 5 bases, there was a span of 16 bases. The CDR3 DNA reads as TGTGCCAGCTCACCCCAGGACTCACACAATGAGCAGTTCTTC. Translation: CASSPQDSHNEQFF.

The V gene is TRBV5-1, the J gene TRBJ2-7; D might be TRBD2 (7 bases). The length of the CDR3 is 14 residues. The V gene's germline CDR1 is SGHRS and CDR2 YFSETQ. V was shortened by 7 bases and J by 6 bases, with 20 bases between the two germline ends. CDR3 sequence reads: CASHGSGGESEQYF. In nucleotides, the CDR3 is TGCGCCAGCCACGGTTCGGGGGGCGAATCCGAGCAGTACTTC.

The rearrangement uses TRBV5-1 and TRBJ1-2, with 7 bases matching TRBD1. There are 14 residues in the CDR3. CDR1 and CDR2 (germline): SGHRS, YFSETQ. V gave up 2 bases and J gave up 8 bases; unmatched junction bases: 9. The CDR3 sequence is CASSFRVGDRGYTF. The CDR3, as DNA: TGCGCCAGCAGCTTCAGGGTGGGGGACAGAGGCTACACCTTC.

The rearrangement uses TRBV4-1 and TRBJ1-1; D perhaps matches TRBD1 (6 bases). The CDR3 covers 18 residues. Deletions cut 0 bases from V and 5 bases from J, with 22 bases between. Germline V gene data show CDR1 as MGHRA and CDR2 as YSYEKL. The DNA of the CDR3 is TGCGCCAGCAGCCAAGAAGGTCGCCCAGGGGAGGGGGATACTGAAGCTTTCTTT. As protein: CASSQEGRPGEGDTEAFF.

The rearrangement links TRBV29-1 to TRBJ2-7; no clear D gene. Germline V lookup: CDR1 SQVTM, CDR2 ANQGSEA. V lost 4 bases and J 5 bases, leaving 9 bases between the germline ends. The CDR3 has 11 residues. CDR3 sequence (DNA): TGCAGCGTTGTCAGGTTCAACGAGCAGTACTTC. This gives the protein CSVVRFNEQYF.

This clone was counted only a few times. The rearrangement links TRBV30 to TRBJ2-5, with D perhaps TRBD1 (6 bases). V was shortened by 2 bases and J by 10 bases, with 20 bases between the two germline ends. This CDR3 region has 14 residues. Germline loops: CDR1 GTSNPN, CDR2 SVGIG (reference sequence). For the CDR3, the DNA is TGTGCCTGGAGTAATACAGGGTGGGGGAGTGACCAGTACTTC. This encodes CAWSNTGWGSDQYF.

The chain uses TRBV7-6 and TRBJ1-6, with D uncertain. The germline CDR1 and CDR2 sequences are SGHVS and FNYEAQ. V was clipped by 5 bases and J by 9 bases, with 11 bases between them. CDR3 size: 13 residues. In DNA, the CDR3 is TGTGCCAGCAGCCCCAACGCGGGTTCACCCCTCCACTTT. It translates to CASSPNAGSPLHF. Looking up the rest from reference TRBV7-6 and TRBJ1-6 gives the full variable domain: GAGVSQSPRYKVTKRGQDVALRCDPISGHVSLYWYRQALGQGPEFLTYFNYEAQQDKSGLPNDRFSAERPEGSISTLTIQRTEQRDSAMYRCASSPNAGSPLHFGNGTRLTVT.

The table lists this clone with a few counts. The CDR3 spells CASSTDRGKETQYF. The CDR3 nucleotides are TGTGCCAGTAGTACCGACAGGGGGAAAGAGACCCAGTACTTC. This rearrangement joins TRBV19 to TRBJ2-5; 9 nucleotides match TRBD1. CDR1 is LNHDA, CDR2 SQIVND, per germline (reference sequence). The V segment lost 4 bases and the J segment 3 bases; nucleotides outside the gene matches: 3. This CDR3 comprises 14 residues.

V gene TRBV28 combines with J gene TRBJ2-6; 11 nucleotides match TRBD2. The CDR3 is made up of 18 amino acids. V dropped 6 bases and J dropped 0; count of bases not matched to a gene: 7. Germline CDR1 MDHEN, CDR2 SYDVKM. As DNA, the CDR3 is TGTGCCAGCAGCCACACTAGCGGGGGACCCTCTGGGGCCAACGTCCTGACTTTC. This codes for CASSHTSGGPSGANVLTF.

This clone occurred a few times. The CDR3: CASSWTGRDQPQHF. As DNA, the CDR3 is TGTGCCAGCAGTTGGACAGGGAGAGATCAGCCCCAGCATTTT. The rearrangement joins TRBV6-6 to TRBJ1-5; TRBD1 aligns across 8 bases. Germline trimming cut 4 bases from V and 5 bases from J; bases unmatched to any gene: 4. This CDR3 contains 14 residues. Per germline, CDR1 MNHNY and CDR2 SVGAGI (reference sequence).

V is TRBV6-5 and J is TRBJ1-5; possibly TRBD1 for D (5 bases). There are 14 residues in the CDR3. V lost 6 bases and J 0 bases, leaving 9 bases between the germline ends. CDR1 is MNHEY, CDR2 SVGAGI, per germline. CDR3 sequence reads: CASRGLYSNQPQHF. The CDR3 DNA follows: TGTGCCAGCAGGGGACTTTATAGCAATCAGCCCCAGCATTTT.

The V and J genes are TRBV6-5 and TRBJ2-1; D perhaps matches TRBD2 (5 bases). The CDR3 length is 12 residues. Germline V lookup: CDR1 MNHEY, CDR2 SVGAGI. V gave up 5 bases and J gave up 14 bases, with 16 bases separating them. DNA of the CDR3: TGTGCCAGCAGTCCTAGCTTAGTCATGGAGTTCTTC. The encoded protein is CASSPSLVMEFF.

The chain links TRBV29-1 to TRBJ2-1; tentatively, D is TRBD1 (6 bases). The CDR3 has 14 amino acids. The germline CDR1 and CDR2 sequences are SQVTM and ANQGSEA. The V end was cut by 2 bases, the J end by 10 bases, with 18 bases between. CDR3 residues: CSVEHRAGLNEQFF. The DNA of the CDR3 is TGCAGCGTTGAACACAGGGCCGGACTCAACGAGCAGTTCTTC.

The V gene is TRBV25-1, the J gene TRBJ1-4; D not certain. The ends were cut back, 8 bases at V and 4 bases at J, with 11 bases in the middle. The CDR3 is made up of 13 amino acids. Germline values: CDR1 MGHDK, CDR2 SYGVNS. CDR3 DNA sequence: TGTGCCAGCCGGAGGTCCCTTAATGAAAAACTGTTTTTT. Its translation: CASRRSLNEKLFF. The variable domain in full, with the rest retrieved from reference TRBV25-1 and TRBJ1-4, is EADIYQTPRYLVIGTGKKITLECSQTMGHDKMYWYQQDPGMELHLIHYSYGVNSTEKGDLSSESTVSRIRTEHFPLTLESARPSHTSQYLCASRRSLNEKLFFGSGTQLSVL.

The chain links TRBV18 to TRBJ2-5; TRBD1 might be the D (6 bases). In germline, CDR1 is KGHSH, CDR2 LQKENI. Trimming removed 3 bases from V and 2 bases from J, with 16 bases in between. This CDR3 comprises 16 residues. The DNA for the CDR3 is TGTGCCAGCTCACCCACCACGACAGGAGTTCAAGAGACCCAGTACTTC. Translation gives CASSPTTTGVQETQYF. Combining the CDR3 with reference TRBV18 and TRBJ2-5 gives the whole variable domain NAGVMQNPRHLVRRRGQEARLRCSPMKGHSHVYWYRQLPEEGLKFMVYLQKENIIDESGMPKERFSAEFPKEGPSILRIQQVVRGDSAAYFCASSPTTTGVQETQYFGPGTRLLVL.

The chain is built from TRBV30 and TRBJ1-6; tentative D call: TRBD1 (6 bases). Germline lookup yields CDR1 GTSNPN and CDR2 SVGIG (reference sequence). With 3 bases removed from V and 7 bases from J, the gap between germline ends came to 16 bases. The CDR3 extends over 15 amino acids. The DNA of the CDR3 is TGTGCCTGGAGCCTACAACAGGGTCCCAATTCACCCCTCCACTTT. This gives the protein CAWSLQQGPNSPLHF.

The V gene is TRBV4-2, the J gene TRBJ2-5; TRBD2 matches at 9 bases. The CDR3 sequence is 15 residues long. V lost 1 base to trimming and J lost 2 bases; unmatched junction nucleotides: 2. Germline V gene lookup returns CDR1 LGHNA and CDR2 YNFKEQ. The CDR3 bases are TGTGCCAGCAGCCAAGGGACTAGCGCTCAAGAGACCCAGTACTTC. This sequence encodes CASSQGTSAQETQYF.

This chain links TRBV5-1 with TRBJ2-5, with TRBD2 identical over 14 bases. The J segment lost 5 bases and the V segment lost 4 bases, leaving 7 bases of the junction unmatched. The CDR3 covers 16 residues. CDR1 SGHRS and CDR2 YFSETQ come from the germline V gene. This CDR3 reads CASSLGGLAGDETQYF. CDR3 bases: TGCGCCAGCAGCCTGGGGGGACTAGCGGGAGATGAGACCCAGTACTTC.

V and J are TRBV10-3 and TRBJ1-5, with TRBD1 as a possible D gene (5 bases). Germline V gene sequence: CDR1 ENHRY, CDR2 SYGVKD. V lost 3 bases, J lost 6 bases, and 9 bases lay in between. The CDR3 length is 13 residues. The CDR3 is CAISDRETQPQHF. The CDR3 DNA follows: TGTGCCATCAGTGACAGGGAAACTCAGCCCCAGCATTTT.

The chain employs TRBV4-1 and TRBJ2-3; D is uncertain. The ends were cut back, 4 bases at V and 0 bases at J, with 17 bases in the middle. The CDR3 totals 17 residues. The germline V gene has CDR1 MGHRA and CDR2 YSYEKL. In DNA form, the CDR3 reads TGCGCCAGCAGCCCTAGAATTGGCGGAAGTAGCACAGATACGCAGTATTTT. Its translation: CASSPRIGGSSTDTQYF.

This chain uses TRBV6-5 with TRBJ2-1; a possible D gene is TRBD2 (7 bases). Trimming left V 0 bases short and J 3 bases short, with 9 bases between. Germline values: CDR1 MNHEY, CDR2 SVGAGI. The CDR3 loop spans 15 amino acids. The DNA for the CDR3 is TGTGCCAGCAGTTACTCAGGGGGGGGCTACAATGAGCAGTTCTTC. Protein product: CASSYSGGGYNEQFF.

The V call is TRBV6-6, the J call TRBJ1-4, with a possible D match to TRBD1 (6 bases). Trimming took 4 bases from V and 5 from J, leaving 14 bases between them. The CDR3 is 15 amino acids. Per germline, CDR1 MNHNY and CDR2 SVGAGI (reference sequence). The CDR3 loop reads CASSSQGFGNEKLFF. DNA for the CDR3: TGTGCCAGCAGTTCTCAGGGGTTTGGCAATGAAAAACTGTTTTTT.

This sequence joins TRBV28 and TRBJ2-6; D may be TRBD1 (6 bases). CDR3 length: 17 amino acids. The germline gives CDR1 MDHEN, CDR2 SYDVKM. V gave up 6 bases and J gave up 4 bases, with 19 bases separating them. CDR3: CASSPRVGGAGANVLTF. The CDR3 DNA is TGTGCCAGCAGCCCCCGGGTTGGGGGCGCAGGGGCCAACGTCCTGACTTTC.

The V gene is TRBV5-4, the J gene TRBJ2-7; the match to TRBD1 covers 7 bases. Unmatched junction bases numbered 10, after V lost 4 bases and J lost 0 bases. This CDR3 is 16 amino acids long. The germline CDR1 and CDR2 sequences are SGHNT and YYREEE (reference sequence). This CDR3 is CASSLRTGSSSYEQYF. The CDR3 DNA sequence: TGTGCCAGCAGCCTCCGGACAGGTAGTAGCTCCTACGAGCAGTACTTC.

This clone was detected a few times. This chain joins TRBV6-5 and TRBJ2-1; a weak D match, TRBD2 (5 bases). Germline CDR1 and CDR2: MNHEY and SVGAGI. The CDR3 runs to 13 residues. The ends were cut back, 1 base at V and 8 bases at J, with 9 bases in the middle. The CDR3 loop reads CASSYLGEDEQFF. In nucleotides, the CDR3 is TGTGCCAGCAGTTACTTGGGAGAGGATGAGCAGTTCTTC.

This chain uses TRBV5-1 with TRBJ1-1; no reliable D call. Deletions cut 0 bases from V and 2 bases from J, with 5 bases between. The CDR3 loop spans 13 amino acids. Germline assignment: CDR1 SGHRS and CDR2 YFSETQ. CDR3 nucleotide sequence: TGCGCCAGCAGCTTGGTTAGTAACACTGAAGCTTTCTTT. This sequence encodes CASSLVSNTEAFF.

J is TRBJ2-5 and V is TRBV30; D is unresolved. CDR3 length: 14 amino acids. Per the germline V gene, CDR1 is GTSNPN and CDR2 is SVGIG (reference sequence). V lost 0 bases and J 1 base, leaving 9 bases between the germline ends. The DNA of the CDR3 is TGTGCCTGGAGTGTTTCTTCGAGCCAAGAGACCCAGTACTTC. It codes for CAWSVSSSQETQYF.

V is TRBV28 and J is TRBJ2-7; 10 bases map to TRBD1. The germline CDR1 and CDR2 sequences are MDHEN and SYDVKM. After removal of 5 bases from V and 7 bases from J, the junction contained 11 bases not matched to a gene. CDR3 length equals 15 residues. DNA of the CDR3: TGTGCCAGCAGTCCCACAAGACAGGGGGCGAAAGAGCAGTACTTC. This gives the protein CASSPTRQGAKEQYF.